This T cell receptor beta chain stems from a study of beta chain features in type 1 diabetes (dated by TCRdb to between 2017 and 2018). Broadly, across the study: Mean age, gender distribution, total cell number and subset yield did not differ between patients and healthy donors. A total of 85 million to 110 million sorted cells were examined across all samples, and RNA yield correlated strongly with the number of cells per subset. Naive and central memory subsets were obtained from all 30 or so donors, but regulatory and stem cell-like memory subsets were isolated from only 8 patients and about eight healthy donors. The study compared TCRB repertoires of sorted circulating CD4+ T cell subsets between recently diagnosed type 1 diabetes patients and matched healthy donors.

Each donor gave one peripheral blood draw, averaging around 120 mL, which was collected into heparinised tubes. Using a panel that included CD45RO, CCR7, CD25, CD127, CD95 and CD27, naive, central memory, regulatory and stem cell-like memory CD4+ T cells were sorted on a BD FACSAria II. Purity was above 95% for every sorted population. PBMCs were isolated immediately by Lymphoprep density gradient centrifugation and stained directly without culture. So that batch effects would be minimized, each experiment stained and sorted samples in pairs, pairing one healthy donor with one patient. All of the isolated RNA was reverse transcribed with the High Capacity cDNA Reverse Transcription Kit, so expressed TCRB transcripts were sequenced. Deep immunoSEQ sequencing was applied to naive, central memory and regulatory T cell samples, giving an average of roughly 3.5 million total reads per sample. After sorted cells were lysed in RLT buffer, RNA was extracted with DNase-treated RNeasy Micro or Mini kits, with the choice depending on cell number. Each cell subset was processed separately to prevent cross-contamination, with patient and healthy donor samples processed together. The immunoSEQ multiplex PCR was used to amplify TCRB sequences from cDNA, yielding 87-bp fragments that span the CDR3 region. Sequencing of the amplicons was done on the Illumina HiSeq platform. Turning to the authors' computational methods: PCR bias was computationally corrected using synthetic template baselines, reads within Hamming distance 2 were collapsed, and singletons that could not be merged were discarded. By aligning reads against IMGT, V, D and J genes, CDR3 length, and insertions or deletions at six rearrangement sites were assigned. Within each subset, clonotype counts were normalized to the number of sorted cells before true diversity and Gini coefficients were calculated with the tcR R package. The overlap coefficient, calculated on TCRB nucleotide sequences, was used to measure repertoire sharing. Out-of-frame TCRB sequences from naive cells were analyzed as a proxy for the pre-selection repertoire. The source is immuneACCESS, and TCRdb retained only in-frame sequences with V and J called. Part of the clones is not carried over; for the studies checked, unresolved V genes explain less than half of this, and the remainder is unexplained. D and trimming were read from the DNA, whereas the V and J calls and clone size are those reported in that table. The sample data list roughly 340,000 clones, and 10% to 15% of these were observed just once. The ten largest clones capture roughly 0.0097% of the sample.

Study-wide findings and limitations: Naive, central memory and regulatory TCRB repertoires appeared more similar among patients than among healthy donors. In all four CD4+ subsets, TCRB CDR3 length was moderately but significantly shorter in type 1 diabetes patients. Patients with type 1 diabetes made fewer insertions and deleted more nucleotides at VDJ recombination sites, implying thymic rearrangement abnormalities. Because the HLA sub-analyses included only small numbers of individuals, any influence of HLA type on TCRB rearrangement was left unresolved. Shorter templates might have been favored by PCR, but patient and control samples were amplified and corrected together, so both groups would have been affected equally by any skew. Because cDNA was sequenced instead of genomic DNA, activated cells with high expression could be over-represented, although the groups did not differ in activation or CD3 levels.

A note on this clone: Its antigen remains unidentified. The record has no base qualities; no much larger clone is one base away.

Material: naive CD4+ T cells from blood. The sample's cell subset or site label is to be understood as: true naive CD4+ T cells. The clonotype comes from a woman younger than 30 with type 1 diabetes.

The DNA is as follows: TGTGCCAGCAGCCTTCGGGAAGCGGCGAACACCGGGGAGCTGTTTTTT. The translation is CASSLREAANTGELFF. The V gene is TRBV11-2 and the J gene is TRBJ2-2, and possibly TRBD2, on 5 matching bases. CDR1 SGHAT and CDR2 FQNNGV are derived from the germline V gene. From cysteine to phenylalanine, the CDR3 is 16 amino acids long. Here the CDR3 DNA is all that survives: 48 bases in frame from base 1. V lost 5 bases and J lost 0 bases; the stretch between them is 13 bases long. The full variable domain, with segments outside the CDR3 supplied by the reference TRBV11-2 and TRBJ2-2 proteins, appears as EAGVAQSPRYKIIEKRQSVAFWCNPISGHATLYWYQQILGQGPKLLIQFQNNGVVDDSQLPKDRFSAERLKGVDSTLKIQPAKLEDSAVYLCASSLREAANTGELFFGEGSRLTVL.